This paragraph reports one TCR beta chain. These data come from a study of human versus mouse CDR3 diversity and MHC coevolution. The method was immunoSEQ multiplex PCR; TCRdb's version includes in-frame clones alone and lacks a portion of them. In the table there are more than 60,000 clones, 92% of which are singletons. Sequenced material: naive CD4+ T cells from blood. Sample subset: CD45RO-negative CD62L-positive naive CD4 T cells. This sequence was found in a person aged 25 to 69 in good health.

In DNA form, the CDR3 reads TGTGCCAGCACCGAGGGAGGCAGCATATACAATGAGCAGTTCTTC. Translated, it gives CASTEGGSIYNEQFF. The chain employs TRBV25-1 and TRBJ2-1, with D possibly matching TRBD2 (6 bases). The CDR3 spans 15 residues. Germline V gene data show CDR1 as MGHDK and CDR2 as SYGVNS. V was trimmed by 7 bases and J by 4 bases, leaving 17 bases between them.